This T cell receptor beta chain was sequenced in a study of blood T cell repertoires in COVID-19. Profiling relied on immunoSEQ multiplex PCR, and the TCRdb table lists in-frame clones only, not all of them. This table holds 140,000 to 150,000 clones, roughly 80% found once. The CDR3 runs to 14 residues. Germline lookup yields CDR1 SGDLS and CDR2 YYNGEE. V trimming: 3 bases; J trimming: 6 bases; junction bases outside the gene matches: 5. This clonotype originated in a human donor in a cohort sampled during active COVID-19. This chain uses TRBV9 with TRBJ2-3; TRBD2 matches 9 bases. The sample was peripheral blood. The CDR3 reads CASSGTSGSDTQYF. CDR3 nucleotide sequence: TGTGCCAGCAGCGGAACTAGCGGGTCGGATACGCAGTATTTT.